This is a list of T cell receptor beta chains from one sample in a study of CD8 T cells in Susac syndrome. Via MiXCR, TCRdb re-called the immunoSEQ multiplex PCR reads, giving one row per CDR3 protein. The sample includes about 180,000 distinct CDR3 sequences, roughly 94% of them seen just once. Sequencing input: CD4+ T cells from PBMCs. The receptors here all came from a human donor with Susac syndrome. Each CDR3 is given with its conserved first and last residue. D genes are given only for firm matches. Clone size is stated in some rows and not others, as once, few, many or a class when expanded.

clone size	J gene	V gene	D gene	CDR3 protein	CDR3 DNA
.	TRBJ2-1	TRBV19	TRBD2	CASSILRLAGGNEQFF	TGTGCCAGTAGTATCCTACGACTAGCGGGGGGAAATGAGCAGTTCTTC
.	TRBJ1-1	TRBV30	TRBD1	CAWRTYRGMNTEAFF	TGTGCCTGGAGGACCTACAGGGGTATGAACACTGAAGCTTTCTTT
.	TRBJ2-1	TRBV20-1	.	CSAIPSRAYNEQFF	TGCAGTGCTATTCCCAGCCGGGCCTACAATGAGCAGTTCTTC
.	TRBJ1-1	TRBV29-1	.	CSVGRLPTEAFF	TGCAGCGTTGGCCGATTGCCCACTGAAGCTTTCTTT
.	TRBJ2-7	TRBV20-1	.	CSASRASSEQYF	TGCAGTGCTAGTAGGGCTTCCTCGGAGCAGTACTTC
.	TRBJ2-3	TRBV11-2	TRBD2	CASSRGLNTDTQYF	TGTGCCAGCAGCCGGGGACTAAACACAGATACGCAGTATTTT
.	TRBJ1-1	TRBV7-9	.	CASSLGAGANTEAFF	TGTGCCAGCAGCTTAGGAGCTGGGGCCAACACTGAAGCTTTCTTT
.	TRBJ2-1	TRBV20-1	.	CSARGLPVRNEQFF	TGCAGTGCTAGAGGGCTACCAGTCCGAAATGAGCAGTTCTTC
.	TRBJ1-6	TRBV27	.	CASSPREGRSPLHF	TGTGCCAGCAGTCCCCGAGAGGGGCGTTCACCCCTCCACTTT
few	TRBJ2-5	TRBV18	.	CASSLTRGQETQYF	TGTGCCAGCTCACTCACAAGGGGACAAGAGACCCAGTACTTC
few	TRBJ1-1	TRBV5-1	.	CASSLARNTEAFF	TGTGCCAGCAGCTTAGCCCGGAACACTGAAGCTTTCTTT
.	TRBJ1-2	TRBV11-2	TRBD1	CASSVSTGAVYTF	TGTGCCAGCAGCGTATCGACAGGGGCTGTCTACACCTTC
.	TRBJ1-2	TRBV28	.	CASSKTQGNYGYTF	TGTGCCAGCAGTAAGACTCAGGGGAACTATGGCTACACCTTC
.	TRBJ1-2	TRBV20-1	.	CSASLGAAGGYTF	TGCAGTGCTAGTTTGGGTGCGGCGGGTGGCTACACCTTC
once	TRBJ2-5	TRBV4-3	.	CASSQDGGSGNRETQYF	TGCGCCAGCAGCCAAGACGGGGGCTCGGGGAATCGGGAGACCCAGTACTTC
.	TRBJ2-7	TRBV16	TRBD1	CASSPRTGQEQYF	TGTGCCAGCAGCCCCCGGACAGGGCAAGAGCAGTACTTC
.	TRBJ2-3	TRBV7-2	TRBD2	CASSWTSGKRTDTQYF	TGTGCCAGCAGCTGGACTAGCGGGAAAAGGACAGATACGCAGTATTTT
.	TRBJ2-7	TRBV20-1	.	CSARGHPRGEQYF	TGCAGTGCTAGAGGGCACCCCCGGGGCGAGCAGTACTTC
.	TRBJ2-7	TRBV28	.	CASSPRTVKSYEQYF	TGTGCCAGCAGTCCCCGGACAGTCAAGTCCTACGAGCAGTACTTC
.	TRBJ2-7	TRBV7-9	.	CASSPLAREQYF	TGTGCCAGCAGCCCACTGGCGAGGGAGCAGTACTTC
.	TRBJ2-2	TRBV11-2	.	CASSLARSGGTGELFF	TGTGCCAGCAGCTTAGCAAGGTCCGGGGGCACCGGGGAGCTGTTTTTT
.	TRBJ2-2	TRBV3-1	.	CASSQTKGSYTGELFF	TGTGCCAGCAGCCAAACTAAGGGGTCGTACACCGGGGAGCTGTTTTTT
.	TRBJ2-1	TRBV30	.	CAWVGGVQFF	TGTGCCTGGGTTGGGGGTGTGCAGTTCTTC
.	TRBJ2-1	TRBV10-3	.	CAISESNQGPGAPYNEQFF	TGTGCCATCAGTGAGTCGAATCAGGGACCGGGAGCCCCCTACAATGAGCAGTTCTTC
.	TRBJ2-7	TRBV29-1	.	CSGVIDPGSEQYF	TGCAGCGGGGTAATTGACCCGGGGTCCGAGCAGTACTTC
.	TRBJ2-5	TRBV5-4	.	CASSPGTTWETQYF	TGTGCCAGCAGCCCCGGGACCACATGGGAGACCCAGTACTTC
.	TRBJ1-5	TRBV29-1	TRBD1	CSVEDLGLDRGAQHF	TGCAGCGTTGAAGATCTCGGTCTGGACAGGGGCGCCCAGCATTTT
few	TRBJ2-5	TRBV12-3/TRBV12-4	.	CASSLQGQETQYF	TGTGCCAGCAGTTTACAGGGCCAAGAGACCCAGTACTTC
.	TRBJ2-1	TRBV7-2	.	CASSLDGAGRANEQFF	TGTGCCAGCAGCTTAGATGGGGCGGGGAGAGCCAATGAGCAGTTCTTC
.	TRBJ2-7	TRBV11-1	TRBD1	CASRLTGGNEQYF	TGTGCCAGCAGATTGACAGGGGGAAACGAGCAGTACTTC
.	TRBJ2-7	TRBV4-3	TRBD1	CASSQDLGTGAYEQYF	TGCGCCAGCAGCCAAGATCTTGGGACAGGGGCCTACGAGCAGTACTTC
.	TRBJ2-5	TRBV4-1	TRBD1	CASSPGTAGPETQYF	TGCGCCAGCAGCCCCGGGACAGCTGGACCGGAGACCCAGTACTTC
.	TRBJ1-1	TRBV12-3/TRBV12-4	.	CASSAFMVNTEAFF	TGTGCCAGCAGTGCGTTTATGGTGAACACTGAAGCTTTCTTT
.	TRBJ2-3	TRBV29-1	.	CSVEKGDTQYF	TGCAGCGTTGAAAAAGGAGATACGCAGTATTTT
.	TRBJ2-7	TRBV20-1	TRBD2	CSAPGNGLGRRYEQYF	TGCAGTGCACCGGGCAATGGGCTCGGGAGGAGATACGAGCAGTACTTC
.	TRBJ2-2	TRBV29-1	TRBD2	CSATASGRAGELFF	TGCAGCGCTACCGCTAGCGGGAGGGCCGGGGAGCTGTTTTTT
once	TRBJ2-7	TRBV7-2	.	CASSSPLSYEQYF	TGTGCCAGCAGCTCCCCCTTGTCTTACGAGCAGTACTTC
.	TRBJ1-2	TRBV19	.	CASSTRLSAQDGYTF	TGTGCCAGTAGTACCCGCCTTTCAGCGCAGGATGGCTACACCTTC